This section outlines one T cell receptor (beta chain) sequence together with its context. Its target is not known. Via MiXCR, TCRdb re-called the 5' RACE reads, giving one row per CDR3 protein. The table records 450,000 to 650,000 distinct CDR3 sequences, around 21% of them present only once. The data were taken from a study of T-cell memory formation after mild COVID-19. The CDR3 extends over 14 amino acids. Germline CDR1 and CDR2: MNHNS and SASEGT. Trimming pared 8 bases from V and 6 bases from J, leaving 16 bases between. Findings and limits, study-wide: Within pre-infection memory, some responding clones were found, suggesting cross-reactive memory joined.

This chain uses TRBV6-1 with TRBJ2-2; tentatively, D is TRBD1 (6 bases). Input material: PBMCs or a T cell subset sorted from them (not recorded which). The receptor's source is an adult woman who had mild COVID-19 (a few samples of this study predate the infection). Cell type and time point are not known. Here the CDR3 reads CASDRDRSAGELFF. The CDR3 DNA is TGTGCCAGCGACAGAGACAGGTCAGCCGGGGAGCTGTTTTTT.